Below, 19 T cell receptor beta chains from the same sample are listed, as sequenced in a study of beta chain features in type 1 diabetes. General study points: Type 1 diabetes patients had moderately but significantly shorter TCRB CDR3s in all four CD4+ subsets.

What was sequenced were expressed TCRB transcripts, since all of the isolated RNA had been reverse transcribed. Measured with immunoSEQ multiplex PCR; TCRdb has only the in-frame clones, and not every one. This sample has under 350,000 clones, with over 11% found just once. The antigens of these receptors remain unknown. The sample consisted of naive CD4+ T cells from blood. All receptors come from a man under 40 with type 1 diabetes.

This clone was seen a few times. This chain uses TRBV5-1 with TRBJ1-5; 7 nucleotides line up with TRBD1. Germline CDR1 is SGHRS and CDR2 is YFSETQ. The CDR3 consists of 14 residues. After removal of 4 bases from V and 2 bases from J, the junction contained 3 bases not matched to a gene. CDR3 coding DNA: TGCGCCAGCAGCACCGGACAGGGCAATCAGCCCCAGCATTTT. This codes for CASSTGQGNQPQHF. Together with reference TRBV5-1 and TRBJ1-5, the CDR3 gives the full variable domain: KAGVTQTPRYLIKTRGQQVTLSCSPISGHRSVSWYQQTPGQGLQFLFEYFSETQRNKGNFPGRFSGRQFSNSRSEMNVSTLELGDSALYLCASSTGQGNQPQHFGDGTRLSIL.

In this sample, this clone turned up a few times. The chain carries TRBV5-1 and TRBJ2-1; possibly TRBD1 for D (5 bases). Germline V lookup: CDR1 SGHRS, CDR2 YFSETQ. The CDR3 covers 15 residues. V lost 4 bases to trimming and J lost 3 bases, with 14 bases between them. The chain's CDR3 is CASSPTASGYNEQFF. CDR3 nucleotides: TGCGCCAGCAGCCCGACAGCCTCAGGCTACAATGAGCAGTTCTTC.

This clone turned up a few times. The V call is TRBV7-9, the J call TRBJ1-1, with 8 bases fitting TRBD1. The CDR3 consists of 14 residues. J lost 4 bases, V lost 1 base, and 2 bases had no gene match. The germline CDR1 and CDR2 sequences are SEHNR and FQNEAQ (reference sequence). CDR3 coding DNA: TGTGCCAGCAGCTTAGGGGACAGGCGCACTGAAGCTTTCTTT. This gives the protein CASSLGDRRTEAFF.

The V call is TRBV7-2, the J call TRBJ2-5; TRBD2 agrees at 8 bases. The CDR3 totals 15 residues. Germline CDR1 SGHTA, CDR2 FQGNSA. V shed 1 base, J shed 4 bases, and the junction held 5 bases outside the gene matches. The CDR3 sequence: CASSLVGLGGETQYF. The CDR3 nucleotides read TGTGCCAGCAGCTTAGTGGGACTAGGGGGAGAGACCCAGTACTTC.

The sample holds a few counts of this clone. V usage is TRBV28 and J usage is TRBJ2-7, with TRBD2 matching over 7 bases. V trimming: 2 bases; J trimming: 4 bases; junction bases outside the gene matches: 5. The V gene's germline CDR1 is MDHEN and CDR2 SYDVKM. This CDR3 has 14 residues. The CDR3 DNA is TGTGCCAGCAGTTTAGCGGGAGTTACTTACGAGCAGTACTTC. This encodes CASSLAGVTYEQYF.

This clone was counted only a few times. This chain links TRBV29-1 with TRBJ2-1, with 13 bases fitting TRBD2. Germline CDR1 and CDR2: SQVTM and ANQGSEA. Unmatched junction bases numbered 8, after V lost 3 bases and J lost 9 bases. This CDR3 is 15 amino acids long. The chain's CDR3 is CSVEPSGTSGIEQFF. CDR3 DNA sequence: TGCAGCGTTGAGCCTTCCGGGACTAGCGGGATTGAGCAGTTCTTC.

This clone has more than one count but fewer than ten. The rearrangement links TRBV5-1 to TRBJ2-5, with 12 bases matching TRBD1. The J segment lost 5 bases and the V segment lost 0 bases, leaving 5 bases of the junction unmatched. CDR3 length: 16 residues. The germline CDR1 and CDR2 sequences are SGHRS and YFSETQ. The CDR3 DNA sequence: TGCGCCAGCAGCTTGGCCGGGACAGGGGGCTCGGAGACCCAGTACTTC. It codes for CASSLAGTGGSETQYF.

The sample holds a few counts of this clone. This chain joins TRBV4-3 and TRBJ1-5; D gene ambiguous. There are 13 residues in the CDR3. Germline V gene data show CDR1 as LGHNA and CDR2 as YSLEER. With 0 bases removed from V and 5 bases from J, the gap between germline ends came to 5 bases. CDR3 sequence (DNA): TGCGCCAGCAGCCAAGAGGTAGATCAGCCCCAGCATTTT. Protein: CASSQEVDQPQHF.

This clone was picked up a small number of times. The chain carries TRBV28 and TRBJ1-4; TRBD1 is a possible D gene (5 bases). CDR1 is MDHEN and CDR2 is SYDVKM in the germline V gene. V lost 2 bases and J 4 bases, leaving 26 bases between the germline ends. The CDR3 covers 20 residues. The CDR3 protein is CASSLPQRGMVGRNNEKLFF. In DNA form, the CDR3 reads TGTGCCAGCAGTTTACCGCAGCGGGGCATGGTAGGGCGAAATAATGAAAAACTGTTTTTT.

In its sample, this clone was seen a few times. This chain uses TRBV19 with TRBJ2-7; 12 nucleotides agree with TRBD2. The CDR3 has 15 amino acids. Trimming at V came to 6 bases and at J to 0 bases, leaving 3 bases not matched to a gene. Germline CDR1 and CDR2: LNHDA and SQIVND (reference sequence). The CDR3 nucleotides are TGTGCCAGTAGGGAGACTAGCGGGAGCTCCTACGAGCAGTACTTC. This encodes CASRETSGSSYEQYF.

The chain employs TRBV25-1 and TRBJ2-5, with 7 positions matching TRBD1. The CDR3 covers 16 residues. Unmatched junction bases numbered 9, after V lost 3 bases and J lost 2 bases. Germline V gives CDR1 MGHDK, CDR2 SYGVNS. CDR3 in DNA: TGTGCCAGCAGTGATCTAACAGGGGTCGCACAAGAGACCCAGTACTTC. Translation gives CASSDLTGVAQETQYF.

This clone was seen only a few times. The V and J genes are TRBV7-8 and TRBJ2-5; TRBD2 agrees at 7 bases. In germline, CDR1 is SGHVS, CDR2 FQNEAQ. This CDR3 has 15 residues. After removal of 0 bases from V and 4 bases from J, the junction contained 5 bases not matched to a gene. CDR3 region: CASSLAPGGAETQYF. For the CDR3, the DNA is TGTGCCAGCAGCTTAGCGCCGGGGGGAGCAGAGACCCAGTACTTC.

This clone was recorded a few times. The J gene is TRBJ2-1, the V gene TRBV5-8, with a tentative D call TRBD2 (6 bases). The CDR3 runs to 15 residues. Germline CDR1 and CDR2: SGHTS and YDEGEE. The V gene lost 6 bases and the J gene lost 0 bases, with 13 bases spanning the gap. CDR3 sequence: CASTAGRSSYNEQFF. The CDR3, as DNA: TGTGCCAGCACCGCGGGAAGGAGCTCCTACAATGAGCAGTTCTTC.

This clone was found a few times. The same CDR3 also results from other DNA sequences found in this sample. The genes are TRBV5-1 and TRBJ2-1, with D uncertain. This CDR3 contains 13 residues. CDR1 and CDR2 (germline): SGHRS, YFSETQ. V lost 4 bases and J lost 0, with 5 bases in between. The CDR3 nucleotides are TGCGCCAGCAGCCTGAGCTCCTACAATGAGCAGTTCTTC. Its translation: CASSLSSYNEQFF.

The CDR3, as DNA: TGCGCCAGCAGCCAAGATAGAAACAGGGGAAGGGAAAAACTGTTTTTT. It translates to CASSQDRNRGREKLFF. The V gene is TRBV4-3, the J gene TRBJ1-4, with 7 nucleotides matching TRBD1. In germline, CDR1 is LGHNA, CDR2 YSLEER. J lost 8 bases, V lost 0 bases, and 9 bases had no gene match. The CDR3 sequence is 16 residues long.

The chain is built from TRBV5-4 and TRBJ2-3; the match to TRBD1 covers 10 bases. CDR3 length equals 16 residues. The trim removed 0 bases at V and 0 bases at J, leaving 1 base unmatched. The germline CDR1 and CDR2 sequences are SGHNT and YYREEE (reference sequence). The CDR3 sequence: CASSLGGQGSTDTQYF. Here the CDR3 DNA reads TGTGCCAGCAGCTTGGGGGGACAGGGGAGCACAGATACGCAGTATTTT. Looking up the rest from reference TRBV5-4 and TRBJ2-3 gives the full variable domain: ETGVTQSPTHLIKTRGQQVTLRCSSQSGHNTVSWYQQALGQGPQFIFQYYREEENGRGNFPPRFSGLQFPNYSSELNVNALELDDSALYLCASSLGGQGSTDTQYFGPGTRLTVL.

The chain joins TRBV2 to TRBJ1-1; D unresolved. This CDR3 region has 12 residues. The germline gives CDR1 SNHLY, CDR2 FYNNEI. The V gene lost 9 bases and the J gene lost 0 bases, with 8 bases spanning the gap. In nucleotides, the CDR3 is TGTGCCAGGGCCACAGTGAACACTGAAGCTTTCTTT. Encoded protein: CARATVNTEAFF.

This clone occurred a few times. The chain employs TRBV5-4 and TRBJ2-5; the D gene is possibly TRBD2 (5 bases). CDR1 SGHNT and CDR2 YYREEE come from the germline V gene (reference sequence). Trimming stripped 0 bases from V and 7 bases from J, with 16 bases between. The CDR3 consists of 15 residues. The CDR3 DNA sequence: TGTGCCAGCAGCTTGGGACTACACTCTGAGGGGACCCAGTACTTC. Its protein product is CASSLGLHSEGTQYF.

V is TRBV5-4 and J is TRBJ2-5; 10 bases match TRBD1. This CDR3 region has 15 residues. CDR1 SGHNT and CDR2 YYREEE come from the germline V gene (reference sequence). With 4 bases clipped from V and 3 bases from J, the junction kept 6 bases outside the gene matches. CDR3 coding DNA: TGTGCCAGCAGCCGCCCCGGGACAGGGGAAGAGACCCAGTACTTC. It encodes CASSRPGTGEETQYF.